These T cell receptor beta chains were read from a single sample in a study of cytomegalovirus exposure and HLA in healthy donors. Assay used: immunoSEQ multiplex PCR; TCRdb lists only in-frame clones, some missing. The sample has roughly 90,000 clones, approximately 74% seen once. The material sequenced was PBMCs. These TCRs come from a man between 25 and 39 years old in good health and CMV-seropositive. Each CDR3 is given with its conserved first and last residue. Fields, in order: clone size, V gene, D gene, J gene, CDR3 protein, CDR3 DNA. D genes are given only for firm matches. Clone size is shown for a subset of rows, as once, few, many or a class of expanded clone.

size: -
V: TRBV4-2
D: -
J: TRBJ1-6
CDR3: CASSQGVIAGSYNSPLHF
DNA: TGTGCCAGCAGCCAAGGGGTAATTGCAGGGTCCTATAATTCACCCCTCCACTTT

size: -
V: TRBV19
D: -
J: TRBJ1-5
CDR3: CASSALDSQNQPQHF
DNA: TGTGCCAGTAGTGCATTGGACAGCCAGAATCAGCCCCAGCATTTT

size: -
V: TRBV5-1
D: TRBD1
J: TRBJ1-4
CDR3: CASSLAVGTANEKLFF
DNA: TGCGCCAGCAGCTTGGCCGTCGGGACAGCTAATGAAAAACTGTTTTTT

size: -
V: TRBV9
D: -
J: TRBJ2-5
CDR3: CASSGWEMPGTQYF
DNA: TGTGCCAGCAGCGGGTGGGAGATGCCGGGGACCCAGTACTTC

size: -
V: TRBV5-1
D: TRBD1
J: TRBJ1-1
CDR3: CASSFGDRANTEAFF
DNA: TGCGCCAGCAGCTTCGGAGACAGGGCGAACACTGAAGCTTTCTTT

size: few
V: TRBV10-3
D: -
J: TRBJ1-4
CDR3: CAISESSLNEKLFF
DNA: TGTGCCATCAGTGAGTCTTCCCTTAATGAAAAACTGTTTTTT

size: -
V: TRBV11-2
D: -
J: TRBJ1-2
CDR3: CASSLGWEGYTF
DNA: TGTGCCAGCAGCTTAGGGTGGGAGGGCTACACCTTC

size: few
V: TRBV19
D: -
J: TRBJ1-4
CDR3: CASRHLGGEGANEKLFF
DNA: TGTGCCAGTAGGCATCTGGGAGGGGAAGGGGCTAATGAAAAACTGTTTTTT

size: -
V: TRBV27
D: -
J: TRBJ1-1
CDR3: CASSLSGVMNTEAFF
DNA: TGTGCCAGCAGTTTATCAGGGGTCATGAACACTGAAGCTTTCTTT

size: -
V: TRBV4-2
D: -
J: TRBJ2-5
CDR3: CASSKGPTGETQYF
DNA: TGTGCCAGCAGCAAGGGGCCCACGGGAGAGACCCAGTACTTC

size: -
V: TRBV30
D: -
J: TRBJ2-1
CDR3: CAWGVGEVNEQFF
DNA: TGTGCCTGGGGGGTCGGGGAAGTGAATGAGCAGTTCTTC

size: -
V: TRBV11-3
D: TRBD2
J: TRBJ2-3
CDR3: CASSLGLAGFTDTQYF
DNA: TGTGCCAGCAGCTTAGGGCTAGCGGGGTTCACAGATACGCAGTATTTT

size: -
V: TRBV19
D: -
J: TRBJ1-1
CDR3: CASSIVGRDKGAFF
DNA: TGTGCCAGTAGTATAGTTGGCAGAGATAAGGGGGCTTTCTTT

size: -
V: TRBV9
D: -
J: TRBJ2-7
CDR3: CASSVDGTSSSYEQYF
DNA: TGTGCCAGCAGCGTAGACGGGACTTCGAGCTCCTACGAGCAGTACTTC

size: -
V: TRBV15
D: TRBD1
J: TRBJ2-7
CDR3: CATSPRTTGVEQYF
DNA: TGTGCCACCAGCCCTCGGACAACAGGGGTCGAGCAGTACTTC

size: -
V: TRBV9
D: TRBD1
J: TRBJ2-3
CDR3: CASSGYRGSTDTQYF
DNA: TGTGCCAGCAGCGGCTACAGGGGCAGCACAGATACGCAGTATTTT

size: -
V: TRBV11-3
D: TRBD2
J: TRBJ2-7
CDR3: CASSLLAGGAYEQYF
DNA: TGTGCCAGCAGCTTATTAGCGGGCGGGGCCTACGAGCAGTACTTC

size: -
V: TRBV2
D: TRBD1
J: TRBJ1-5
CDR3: CASGQGADQPQHF
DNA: TGTGCCAGCGGACAGGGGGCGGATCAGCCCCAGCATTTT

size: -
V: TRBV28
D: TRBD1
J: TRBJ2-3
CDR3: CASRPPGQTTDTQYF
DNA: TGTGCCAGCAGACCTCCGGGACAGACCACAGATACGCAGTATTTT

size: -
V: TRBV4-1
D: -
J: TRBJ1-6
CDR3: CASSQGGRGAYNSPLHF
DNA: TGCGCCAGCAGCCAGGGGGGTAGGGGCGCCTATAATTCACCCCTCCACTTT

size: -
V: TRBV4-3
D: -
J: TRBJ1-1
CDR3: CASSRRQTNTEAFF
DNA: TGCGCCAGCAGCCGTCGACAGACGAACACTGAAGCTTTCTTT

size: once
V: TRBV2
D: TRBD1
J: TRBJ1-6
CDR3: CASMDRVLNNSPLHF
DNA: TGTGCCAGCATGGACAGGGTCTTGAACAATTCACCCCTCCACTTT

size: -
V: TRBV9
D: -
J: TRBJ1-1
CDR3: CASSVVEGVSTEAFF
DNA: TGTGCCAGCAGCGTAGTTGAGGGGGTGAGCACTGAAGCTTTCTTT

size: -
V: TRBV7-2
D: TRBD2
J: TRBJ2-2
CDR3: CASSPWGGNTGELFF
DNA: TGTGCCAGCAGCCCCTGGGGGGGAAACACCGGGGAGCTGTTTTTT

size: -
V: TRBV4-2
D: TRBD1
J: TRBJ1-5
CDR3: CASSLRTGEGQPQHF
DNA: TGTGCCAGCAGCCTAAGGACAGGGGAAGGTCAGCCCCAGCATTTT

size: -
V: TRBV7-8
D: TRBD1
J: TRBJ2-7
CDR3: CASSTDRVGEQYF
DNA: TGTGCCAGCAGTACTGACAGGGTCGGAGAGCAGTACTTC

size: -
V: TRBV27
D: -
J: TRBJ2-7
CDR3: CASSGLDAYEQYF
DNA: TGTGCCAGCAGCGGACTGGATGCCTACGAGCAGTACTTC

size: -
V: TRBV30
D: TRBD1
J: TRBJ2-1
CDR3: CAWSRDRAYNEQFF
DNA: TGTGCCTGGAGCAGGGACAGGGCTTACAATGAGCAGTTCTTC

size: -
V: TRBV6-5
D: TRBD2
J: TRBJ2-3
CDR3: CASRTLAGETDTQYF
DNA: TGTGCCAGCAGAACACTAGCGGGAGAAACAGATACGCAGTATTTT

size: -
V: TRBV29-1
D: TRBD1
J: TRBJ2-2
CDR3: CSVVPGQGARGLFF
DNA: TGCAGCGTCGTTCCGGGACAGGGGGCTCGAGGGCTGTTTTTT

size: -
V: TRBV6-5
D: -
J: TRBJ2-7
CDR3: CASTRGGIYEQYF
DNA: TGTGCCAGCACCCGCGGGGGCATCTACGAGCAGTACTTC

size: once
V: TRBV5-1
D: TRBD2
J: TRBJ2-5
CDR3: CASSLDLAGGQETQYF
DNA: TGCGCCAGCAGCTTGGATCTAGCGGGGGGCCAAGAGACCCAGTACTTC

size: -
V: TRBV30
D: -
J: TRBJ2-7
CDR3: CAWVEDSYEQYF
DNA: TGTGCCTGGGTAGAGGATTCCTACGAGCAGTACTTC

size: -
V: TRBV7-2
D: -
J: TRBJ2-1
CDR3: CASSLELRASYNEQFF
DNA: TGTGCCAGCAGCTTAGAGTTGAGGGCCTCCTACAATGAGCAGTTCTTC

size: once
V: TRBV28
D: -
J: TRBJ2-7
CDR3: CASSLTYEQYF
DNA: TGTGCCAGCAGTCTAACCTACGAGCAGTACTTC